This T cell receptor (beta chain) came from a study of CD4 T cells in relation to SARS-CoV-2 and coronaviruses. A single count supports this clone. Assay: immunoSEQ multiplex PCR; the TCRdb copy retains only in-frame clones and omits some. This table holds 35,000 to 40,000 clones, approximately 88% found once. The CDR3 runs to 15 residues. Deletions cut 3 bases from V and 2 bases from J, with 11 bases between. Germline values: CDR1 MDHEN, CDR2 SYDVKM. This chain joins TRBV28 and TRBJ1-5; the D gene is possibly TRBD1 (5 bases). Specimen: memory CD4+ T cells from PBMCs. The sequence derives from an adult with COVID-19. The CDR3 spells CASSFSGGGNQPQHF. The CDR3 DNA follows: TGTGCCAGCAGTTTTAGCGGGGGAGGCAATCAGCCCCAGCATTTT.